This is a list of T cell receptor beta chains from one sample in a study of cytomegalovirus exposure and HLA in healthy donors. Profiling relied on immunoSEQ multiplex PCR, and the TCRdb table lists in-frame clones only, not all of them. The data show around 120,000 clones, around three quarters seen once. The sequencing input was PBMCs. The source is a man aged 25-45 years in good health and CMV-seronegative. Both conserved end residues are part of each CDR3. Each record gives: J gene, V gene, D gene, clone size, CDR3 protein, CDR3 DNA. The D gene is left open where the match is weak. Clone size, where shown, is once, few, many, or a class for clones that have expanded.

TRBJ2-5,TRBV4-2,NA,once,CASSQEPRLVAPQETQYF,TGTGCCAGCAGCCAAGAACCAAGATTGGTAGCGCCCCAAGAGACCCAGTACTTC
TRBJ1-5,TRBV30,TRBD1,NA,CAWRRKGTGEQPQHF,TGTGCCTGGAGGAGGAAGGGGACAGGGGAGCAGCCCCAGCATTTT
TRBJ2-5,TRBV28,TRBD2,once,CASSSQRGIWTQYF,TGTGCCAGCAGTTCCCAGCGGGGTATCTGGACCCAGTACTTC
TRBJ2-1,TRBV9,NA,once,CASSVATNYNEQFF,TGTGCCAGCAGCGTAGCAACTAACTACAATGAGCAGTTCTTC
TRBJ1-1,TRBV28,TRBD1,NA,CASSLDRVNTEAFF,TGTGCCAGCAGTTTGGACAGGGTGAACACTGAAGCTTTCTTT
TRBJ1-2,TRBV2,TRBD1,NA,CATYSGQGIWGYTF,TGTGCCACCTACTCGGGACAGGGGATTTGGGGCTACACCTTC
TRBJ2-5,TRBV5-4,TRBD1,NA,CASSTRTGGETQYF,TGTGCCAGCAGCACTAGGACAGGGGGGGAGACCCAGTACTTC
TRBJ2-3,TRBV6-1,NA,once,CASSEGVGSGAQYF,TGTGCCAGCAGTGAAGGGGTGGGGTCCGGGGCGCAGTATTTT
TRBJ1-5,TRBV5-6,NA,few,CASSPGGGNQPQHF,TGTGCCAGCAGCCCGGGGGGCGGCAATCAGCCCCAGCATTTT
TRBJ1-2,TRBV29-1,TRBD1,few,CSVWTGEGYTF,TGCAGCGTCTGGACAGGGGAAGGCTACACCTTC
TRBJ1-4,TRBV5-1,TRBD1,once,CASSSPGTGYGLNEKLFF,TGCGCCAGCAGCTCCCCCGGGACAGGTTATGGGCTTAACGAAAAACTGTTTTTT
TRBJ2-2,TRBV9,NA,NA,CASSNSRLETGELFF,TGTGCCAGCAGCAATAGCCGGTTGGAGACCGGGGAGCTGTTTTTT
TRBJ2-6,TRBV30,NA,NA,CAWSFRGAISGANVLTF,TGTGCCTGGTCCTTCAGAGGCGCAATCTCTGGGGCCAACGTCCTGACTTTC
TRBJ1-3,TRBV25-1,TRBD1,NA,CASTPRVTGLEDGNTIYF,TGTGCCAGCACCCCCCGGGTGACAGGGCTTGAGGACGGAAACACCATATATTTT
TRBJ2-7,TRBV2,NA,NA,CASLVGVYEQYF,TGTGCCAGCCTAGTCGGAGTTTACGAGCAGTACTTC
TRBJ1-4,TRBV30,NA,NA,CAWRIGGEKLFF,TGTGCCTGGAGAATCGGGGGTGAAAAACTGTTTTTT
TRBJ1-2,TRBV7-6,NA,NA,CASSATGGAGGYTF,TGTGCCAGCAGCGCCACTGGAGGGGCGGGTGGCTACACCTTC
TRBJ2-7,TRBV4-1,TRBD2,NA,CASSPGLANEQYF,TGCGCCAGCAGCCCTGGACTAGCTAACGAGCAGTACTTC
TRBJ1-3,TRBV28,NA,NA,CASSFSGNTIYF,TGTGCCAGCAGTTTCTCGGGAAACACCATATATTTT
TRBJ2-5,TRBV7-6,TRBD2,NA,CASKRGSGGWAQETQYF,TGTGCCAGCAAACGGGGTAGCGGGGGTTGGGCCCAAGAGACCCAGTACTTC
TRBJ2-3,TRBV29-1,TRBD1,NA,CSVEGQGGPDTQYF,TGCAGCGTTGAAGGACAGGGGGGGCCAGATACGCAGTATTTT
TRBJ2-3,TRBV5-1,TRBD2,NA,CASSSRLAGSTSTDTQYF,TGCGCCAGCAGCTCCCGACTAGCGGGAAGCACTAGCACAGATACGCAGTATTTT
TRBJ2-6,TRBV15,NA,NA,CATSTGTFPSGANVLTF,TGTGCCACCAGCACCGGGACTTTCCCTTCTGGGGCCAACGTCCTGACTTTC